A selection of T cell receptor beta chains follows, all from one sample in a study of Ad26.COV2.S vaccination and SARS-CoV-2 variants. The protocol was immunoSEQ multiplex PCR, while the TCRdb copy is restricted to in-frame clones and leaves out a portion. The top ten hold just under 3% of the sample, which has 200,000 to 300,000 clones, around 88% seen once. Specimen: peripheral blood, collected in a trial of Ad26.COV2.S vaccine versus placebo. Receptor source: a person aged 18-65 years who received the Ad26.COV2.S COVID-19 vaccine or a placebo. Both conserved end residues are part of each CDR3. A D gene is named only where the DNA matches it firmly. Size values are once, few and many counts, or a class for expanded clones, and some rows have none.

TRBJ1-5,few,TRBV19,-,TGTGCCAGTAGTATGGATTCCCGCAGGGGCCCGCCCCAGCATTTT,CASSMDSRRGPPQHF
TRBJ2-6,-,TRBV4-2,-,TGTGCCAGCAGCCAAGCGGAGGGGTTATTGGCTGGGGCCAACGTCCTGACTTTC,CASSQAEGLLAGANVLTF
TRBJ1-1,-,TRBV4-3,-,TGCGCCAGCAGCCAAGATCGGTCCGGACCTCTTACTGAAGCTTTCTTT,CASSQDRSGPLTEAFF
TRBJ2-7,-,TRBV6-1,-,TGTGCCAGCAGTGAAGGGTGGGTAAGAGACGAGCAGTACTTC,CASSEGWVRDEQYF
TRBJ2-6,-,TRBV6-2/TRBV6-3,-,TGTGCCAGCAGCCGAAGCTCTGGGGCCAACGTCCTGACTTTC,CASSRSSGANVLTF
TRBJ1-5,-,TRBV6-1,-,TGTGCCAGCAGTGATTGGCAGCCCCAGCATTTT,CASSDWQPQHF
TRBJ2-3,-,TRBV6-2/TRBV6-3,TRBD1,TGTGCCAGCAGCCTTAGACAGGGTAAATATTTTAAGGCGCAGTATTTT,CASSLRQGKYFKAQYF
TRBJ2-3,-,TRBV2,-,TGTGCCAGCAGTGTTACTAGCTTTGATACGCAGTATTTT,CASSVTSFDTQYF
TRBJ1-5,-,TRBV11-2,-,TGTGCCAGCAGCCTAGACAGCTATAGCAATCAGCCCCAGCATTTT,CASSLDSYSNQPQHF
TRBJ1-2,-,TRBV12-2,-,TGTGCAAGTCGCTTGCAGGGACTCAACTATGGCTACACCTTC,CASRLQGLNYGYTF
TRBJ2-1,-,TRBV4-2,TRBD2,TGTGCCAGCAGCCGATGGATTAGCGGGACCTACAATGAGCAGTTCTTC,CASSRWISGTYNEQFF
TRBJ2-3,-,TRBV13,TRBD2,TGTGCCAGCAGCTTAGCGGGGAGGGCAGATACGCAGTATTTT,CASSLAGRADTQYF
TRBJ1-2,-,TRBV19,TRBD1,TGTGCCAGTACCCATGACAGGGGGCATTATGGCTACACCTTC,CASTHDRGHYGYTF
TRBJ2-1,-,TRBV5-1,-,TGCGCCAGCAGCTTGCTGGGGGGGCAACACAATGAGCAGTTCTTC,CASSLLGGQHNEQFF
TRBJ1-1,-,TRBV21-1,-,TGTGCTAGCAGCAAAGAAACCGGGTTGAACACTGAAGCTTTCTTT,CASSKETGLNTEAFF
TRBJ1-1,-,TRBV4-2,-,TGTGCCAGCAGCGCAACAGGGAACGCGGCCACTGAAGCTTTCTTT,CASSATGNAATEAFF
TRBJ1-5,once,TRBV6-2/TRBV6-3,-,TGTGCCAGCAGTTACGAGGTGGCAGGACAGCCCCAGCATTTT,CASSYEVAGQPQHF
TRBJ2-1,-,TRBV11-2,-,TGTGCCAGCAAACACTTTAGCGTCCTCTCCTACAATGAGCAGTTCTTC,CASKHFSVLSYNEQFF
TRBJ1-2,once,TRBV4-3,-,TGCGCCAGCAGCCAAGATAGGGAACAGAGCGACTATGGCTACACCTTC,CASSQDREQSDYGYTF
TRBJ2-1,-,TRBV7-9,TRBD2,TGTGCCAGCAGCTTATCAGGACTAGCGGGGGTAGAGCAGTTCTTC,CASSLSGLAGVEQFF
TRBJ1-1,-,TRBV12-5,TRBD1,TGTGCTAGTGGTTTGGGGAGACAGGGCACCATGAACACTGAAGCTTTCTTT,CASGLGRQGTMNTEAFF
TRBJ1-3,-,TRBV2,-,TGTGCCAGCAGTGACCGGGACCCGGGCTCTGGAAACACCATATATTTT,CASSDRDPGSGNTIYF
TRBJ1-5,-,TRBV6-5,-,TGTGCCAGCAGTTACTCCAGGGACGGTCAGCCCCAGCATTTT,CASSYSRDGQPQHF
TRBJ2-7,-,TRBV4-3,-,TGCGCCAGCAGCCGCGGAACGGGAGCTTCCTACGAGCAGTACTTC,CASSRGTGASYEQYF
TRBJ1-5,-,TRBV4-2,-,TGTGCCAGCAGCCAAGATGCCCAGTGGCCTAGCCAGCCCCAGCATTTT,CASSQDAQWPSQPQHF
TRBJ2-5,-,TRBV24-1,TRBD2,TGTGCCACCTCCGGGACTAGCGGGAGTGGAGAGACCCAGTACTTC,CATSGTSGSGETQYF
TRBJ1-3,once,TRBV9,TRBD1,TGTGCCAGCAGCGTAGACGGAGGGGGCACTGGAAACACCATATATTTT,CASSVDGGGTGNTIYF
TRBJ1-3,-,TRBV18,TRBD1,TGTGCCAGCTCCCTTGGGACAGCCTCTGGAAACACCATATATTTT,CASSLGTASGNTIYF
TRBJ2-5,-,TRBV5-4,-,TGTGCCAGCAGCTTGGAACAGGGCGGGACCCAGTACTTC,CASSLEQGGTQYF
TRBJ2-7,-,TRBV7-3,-,TGTGCCAGCAGCTCCCGTGTTGGGGGGAGCAACGAGCAGTACTTC,CASSSRVGGSNEQYF
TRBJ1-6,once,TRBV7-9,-,TGTGCCAGCAGCGTTCACGCGGGTGGCTCACCCCTCCACTTT,CASSVHAGGSPLHF
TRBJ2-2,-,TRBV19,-,TGTGCCAGTAGTGGCTACACCGGGGAGCTGTTTTTT,CASSGYTGELFF